This T cell receptor (beta chain) was retrieved from a study of radiation and T cells in renal cell carcinoma. At the level of the study: Nephrectomy followed 15 Gy stereotactic body radiation by 4 weeks.

Regarding time point: blood 2 weeks post-SBRT. Treatment reported: 15 Gy SBRT to primary tumor, nephrectomy 4 weeks later. Assay used: immunoSEQ multiplex PCR; TCRdb lists only in-frame clones, some missing. The sample shows about 49,000 clones, roughly 78% of them seen only once. The TCR originated in a woman in her 70s with renal cell carcinoma. This specimen was blood, taken from a patient whose treatment included radiotherapy and nephrectomy.

CDR3 sequence (DNA): TGTGCCAGCAGCTTAGCCCTTCAGGGGGGGACACTGAAGCTTTCGAGGGGAGCTGAAGCTTTCTTT. Protein sequence: CASSLALQGGTLKLSRGAEAFF. The chain combines TRBV13 with TRBJ1-1; 7 positions match TRBD1. The V gene's germline CDR1 is PRHDT and CDR2 FYEKMQ (reference sequence). The CDR3 contains 22 residues. Losses at the gene ends were 1 base for V and 6 bases for J; bases not matched to a gene: 29.